The 29 T cell receptor beta chains given below trace back to one sample, sequenced in a study of shared clonotypes between healthy human individuals. Only in-frame clones appear in the TCRdb table, and some are missing; sequencing was by immunoSEQ multiplex PCR. The sample yields some 510,000 clones, around 74% seen once. Input material: PBMCs. The source of these receptors is a woman in her thirties or forties in good health. Some clones in this sample may be carry-over from other donors' samples.

This sequence joins TRBV6-1 and TRBJ2-7; the match to TRBD1 covers 7 bases. This CDR3 has 17 amino acids. Per the germline V gene, CDR1 is MNHNS and CDR2 is SASEGT. V trimming: 0 bases; J trimming: 7 bases; junction bases outside the gene matches: 15. The DNA for the CDR3 is TGTGCCAGCAGTGAAGCGCCCCCCAGGGGGTCACATCCAGAGCAGTACTTC. This translates into CASSEAPPRGSHPEQYF.

This clone was seen more than once but under ten times. Other DNA sequences in this sample translate to the same CDR3. V gene TRBV18 combines with J gene TRBJ2-7, with D uncertain. Trimming removed 3 bases at V and 1 base at J, with 4 bases between. Germline V gene sequence: CDR1 KGHSH, CDR2 LQKENI. This CDR3 region has 12 residues. The CDR3 DNA is TGTGCCAGCTCACCCCTATCCTACGAGCAGTACTTC. Translating gives CASSPLSYEQYF.

This clone was observed a single time. This specimen includes other DNA sequences encoding the same CDR3. The J gene is TRBJ2-3, the V gene TRBV18; TRBD2 aligns across 7 bases. The CDR3 extends over 14 amino acids. Germline CDR1 and CDR2: KGHSH and LQKENI. V lost 6 bases, J lost 0 bases, and 3 bases stayed unmatched. The CDR3 spells CASSPSGSTDTQYF. The CDR3 nucleotides read TGTGCCAGCTCCCCTAGCGGAAGCACAGATACGCAGTATTTT. Variable domain in full (rest from reference TRBV18 and TRBJ2-3): NAGVMQNPRHLVRRRGQEARLRCSPMKGHSHVYWYRQLPEEGLKFMVYLQKENIIDESGMPKERFSAEFPKEGPSILRIQQVVRGDSAAYFCASSPSGSTDTQYFGPGTRLTVL.

The rearrangement links TRBV7-3 to TRBJ2-2, with no clear D. The CDR3 totals 13 residues. V lost 5 bases, J lost 3 bases, and 7 bases lay in between. The germline CDR1 and CDR2 sequences are SGHTA and FQGTGA. The chain's CDR3 is CASSRRDTGELFF. CDR3 DNA sequence: TGTGCCAGCAGCCGTCGGGACACCGGGGAGCTGTTTTTT. The complete variable domain, with remaining parts taken from reference TRBV7-3 and TRBJ2-2, reads GAGVSQTPSNKVTEKGKYVELRCDPISGHTALYWYRQSLGQGPEFLIYFQGTGAADDSGLPNDRFFAVRPEGSVSTLKIQRTERGDSAVYLCASSRRDTGELFFGEGSRLTVL.

This clone was seen a few times. Other DNA sequences in this specimen translate into the identical CDR3. The chain couples TRBV28 to TRBJ2-7, with D hard to call. The germline V gene has CDR1 MDHEN and CDR2 SYDVKM. The CDR3 is 13 amino acids. V lost 5 bases to trimming and J lost 2 bases, with 10 bases between them. The CDR3 bases are TGTGCCAGCAGTCTCGGGTCCGCCTACGAGCAGTACTTC. Translating it yields CASSLGSAYEQYF. The full variable domain, completed using reference TRBV28 and TRBJ2-7, is DVKVTQSSRYLVKRTGEKVFLECVQDMDHENMFWYRQDPGLGLRLIYFSYDVKMKEKGDIPEGYSVSREKKERFSLILESASTNQTSMYLCASSLGSAYEQYFGPGTRLTVT.

The CDR3 nucleotides are TGTGCCAGCAGCCCAACTAGCGGGAGTTACAATGAGCAGTTCTTC. Translating it yields CASSPTSGSYNEQFF. This chain uses TRBV7-8 with TRBJ2-1, with TRBD2 matching over 11 bases. The CDR3 sequence is 15 residues long. Trimming cost V 5 bases and J 4 bases; bases outside gene matches: 4. Per germline, CDR1 SGHVS and CDR2 FQNEAQ.

This chain connects TRBV9 to TRBJ2-7, with 10 bases identical to TRBD1. Germline V CDR1 and CDR2: SGDLS, YYNGEE. The CDR3 has 14 amino acids. Germline trimming cut 7 bases from V and 2 bases from J; bases unmatched to any gene: 6. The CDR3 DNA reads TGTGCCAGCGGATTCGGGACAGGGGCCTACGAGCAGTACTTC. Amino acids: CASGFGTGAYEQYF.

V and J are TRBV18 and TRBJ2-7, with D perhaps TRBD2 (6 bases). From germline, CDR1 is KGHSH and CDR2 LQKENI. CDR3 length: 14 residues. V lost 6 bases and J 5 bases, leaving 17 bases between the germline ends. This CDR3 is CASSGDGGEHEQYF. The DNA of the CDR3 is TGTGCCAGCTCCGGTGACGGGGGAGAACACGAGCAGTACTTC.

The chain uses TRBV27 and TRBJ2-7; D might be TRBD1 (5 bases). The V end lost 4 bases, the J end lost 4 bases, and 8 bases lay between the germline ends. Germline lookup yields CDR1 MNHEY and CDR2 SMNVEV (reference sequence). The CDR3 has 12 amino acids. The CDR3 sequence is CASSSGFYEQYF. As DNA, the CDR3 is TGTGCCAGCAGTTCAGGGTTTTACGAGCAGTACTTC.

The chain uses TRBV28 and TRBJ2-1; D possibly corresponds to TRBD2 (6 bases). This CDR3 contains 13 residues. The V and J ends lost 4 bases and 5 bases respectively, with 9 bases between them. Per germline, CDR1 MDHEN and CDR2 SYDVKM. This CDR3 is CASSWAGNNEQFF. The CDR3 DNA is TGTGCCAGCAGTTGGGCGGGAAACAATGAGCAGTTCTTC.

The CDR3 loop is CASSPSPGVNTEAFF. The CDR3 DNA reads TGTGCCAGCTCACCATCCCCCGGGGTGAACACTGAAGCTTTCTTT. V is TRBV18 and J is TRBJ1-1; no clear D gene. This CDR3 is 15 amino acids long. V was clipped by 2 bases and J by 0 bases, with 10 bases between them. Germline-derived CDR1 and CDR2 are KGHSH and LQKENI.

This clone was counted a few times. V gene TRBV6-4 combines with J gene TRBJ2-3; TRBD2 might be the D (5 bases). V was cut by 0 bases and J by 6 bases, with 13 bases left in between. Germline V gene sequence: CDR1 MRHNA, CDR2 SNTAGT. The CDR3 is 15 amino acids. CDR3 in amino acids: CASSDSAGPSDTQYF. The CDR3 DNA reads as TGTGCCAGCAGTGACTCCGCGGGCCCTAGTGATACGCAGTATTTT.

The CDR3 spells CASRDGWVTDTQYF. In nucleotides, the CDR3 is TGTGCCAGCAGGGACGGGTGGGTCACAGATACGCAGTATTTT. The chain has TRBV6-1 and TRBJ2-3; D uncertain. The V gene lost 6 bases and the J gene lost 2 bases, with 12 bases spanning the gap. The CDR3 consists of 14 residues. The germline CDR1 and CDR2 sequences are MNHNS and SASEGT.

About this clone: This clone may be a read error of a much larger clone one base away. This chain joins TRBV13 and TRBJ2-7; 11 nucleotides agree with TRBD2. In germline, CDR1 is PRHDT, CDR2 FYEKMQ (reference sequence). The V gene end was trimmed by 2 bases and the J gene end by 3 bases; junction bases not matched to a gene: 0. This CDR3 has 14 amino acids. CDR3 coding DNA: TGTGCCAGCAGCTTACTAGCGGGAGGCTACGAGCAGTACTTC. Amino acid sequence: CASSLLAGGYEQYF.

Concerning this clone itself: Other DNA sequences within the sample encode an identical CDR3. The rearrangement links TRBV18 to TRBJ2-5, with D perhaps matching TRBD1 or TRBD2 (5 bases each). V lost 6 bases and J 4 bases, leaving 12 bases between the germline ends. The germline V gene encodes CDR1 KGHSH and CDR2 LQKENI. The CDR3 spans 13 residues. CDR3: CASSPGAGETQYF. CDR3 bases: TGTGCCAGCTCCCCCGGGGCCGGAGAGACCCAGTACTTC.

This clone has a handful of counts. V usage is TRBV10-1 and J usage is TRBJ2-5; D not certain. The DNA end is a closer match to TRBJ2-7, so the J assignment may be wrong. The CDR3 sequence is 11 residues long. Germline V CDR1 and CDR2: WNHNN, SYGVQD (reference sequence). The CDR3 sequence: CASQGSDEQYF. The CDR3 nucleotides read TGCGCCAGCCAAGGAAGCGACGAGCAGTACTTC.

A remark on this clone: This sample also contains other DNA sequences that code for the same CDR3. The chain carries TRBV6-5 and TRBJ1-3; D is ambiguous. Germline V CDR1 and CDR2: MNHEY, SVGAGI. With 7 bases removed from V and 0 bases from J, the gap between germline ends came to 4 bases. The CDR3 extends over 12 amino acids. The CDR3 region is CASTGSGNTIYF. For the CDR3, the DNA is TGTGCCAGCACAGGCTCTGGAAACACCATATATTTT.

This clone has a handful of counts. The V gene is TRBV19, the J gene TRBJ2-1; D uncertain. The germline V gene encodes CDR1 LNHDA and CDR2 SQIVND (reference sequence). V was cut by 3 bases and J by 0 bases, with 15 bases left in between. This CDR3 has 17 residues. The CDR3 protein is CASSIGPSRISYNEQFF. The CDR3 DNA reads as TGTGCCAGTAGTATTGGCCCTTCAAGAATCTCCTACAATGAGCAGTTCTTC.

This sequence joins TRBV28 and TRBJ2-3, with D tentatively TRBD2 (5 bases). The germline V gene encodes CDR1 MDHEN and CDR2 SYDVKM. With 6 bases removed from V and 0 bases from J, the gap between germline ends came to 7 bases. The CDR3 totals 13 residues. The DNA of the CDR3 is TGTGCCAGCAGAAGCGGTAGCACAGATACGCAGTATTTT. Protein: CASRSGSTDTQYF.

The chain is built from TRBV5-1 and TRBJ2-3, with D unresolved. The CDR3 sequence is 18 residues long. Deletions cut 0 bases from V and 4 bases from J, with 21 bases between. Germline CDR1 SGHRS, CDR2 YFSETQ. CDR3 in amino acids: CASSLGLSRRLGADTQYF. The CDR3 region has the DNA TGCGCCAGCAGCTTGGGTTTATCCCGCCGACTTGGGGCAGATACGCAGTATTTT.

As concerns this clone: This may be a read error: a much more frequent sequence differs by one nucleotide. The chain carries TRBV5-8 and TRBJ2-7; D is ambiguous. CDR3 length: 11 residues. Germline lookup yields CDR1 SGHTS and CDR2 YDEGEE. V dropped 4 bases and J dropped 3 bases, with 5 bases sitting between them. The CDR3 protein is CASSRIYEQYF. In DNA, the CDR3 is TGTGCCAGCAGCCGAATCTACGAGCAGTACTTC. Looking up the rest from reference TRBV5-8 and TRBJ2-7 gives the full variable domain: EAGVTQSPTHLIKTRGQQATLRCSPISGHTSVYWYQQALGLGLQFLLWYDEGEERNRGNFPPRFSGRQFPNYSSELNVNALELEDSALYLCASSRIYEQYFGPGTRLTVT.

The chain has TRBV11-2 and TRBJ2-7; D uncertain. CDR1 and CDR2 from the germline V gene are SGHAT and FQNNGV. V shed 5 bases and J shed 11 bases, with 19 bases lying between them. This CDR3 comprises 13 residues. CDR3 amino acids: CASSQGPREREYF. The CDR3 bases are TGTGCCAGCAGCCAAGGCCCCCGAGAAAGGGAGTACTTC.

This sequence joins TRBV7-2 and TRBJ2-5, with a possible D match to TRBD1 (5 bases). The J call may not be correct, given that the DNA end is closer to TRBJ2-7. This CDR3 contains 14 residues. The V gene's germline CDR1 is SGHTA and CDR2 FQGNSA. The CDR3 loop is CASSLRQNSYEQYF. CDR3 in DNA: TGTGCCAGCAGCTTAAGACAGAACTCCTACGAGCAGTACTTC.

To note about this clone: This sample also contains other DNA sequences that code for the same CDR3. This chain connects TRBV7-9 to TRBJ2-1, with D unresolved. The V and J ends lost 3 bases and 7 bases respectively, with 4 bases between them. There are 11 residues in the CDR3. CDR1 is SEHNR, CDR2 FQNEAQ, per germline (reference sequence). The CDR3 sequence is CASSFGNEQFF. The CDR3 nucleotides read TGTGCCAGCAGCTTTGGAAATGAGCAGTTCTTC.

The gene calls are TRBV2 and TRBJ1-5, with TRBD1 as a possible D gene (5 bases). The CDR3 covers 14 residues. The germline V gene has CDR1 SNHLY and CDR2 FYNNEI. The germline V and J ends were trimmed by 4 bases and 0 bases, with 7 bases remaining between them. CDR3 protein: CASSAGHSNQPQHF. DNA of the CDR3: TGTGCCAGCAGTGCCGGACATAGCAATCAGCCCCAGCATTTT.

The rearrangement joins TRBV28 to TRBJ1-2, with 7 bases identical to TRBD1. Trimming removed 2 bases from V and 4 bases from J; junction bases left unmatched: 4. The germline V gene has CDR1 MDHEN and CDR2 SYDVKM. This CDR3 spans 14 amino acids. The CDR3 bases are TGTGCCAGCAGTTTAACAGGGGCACCCTATGGCTACACCTTC. Protein: CASSLTGAPYGYTF.

The chain uses TRBV6-5 and TRBJ2-7; 9 bases line up with TRBD2. Trimming removed 0 bases from V and 3 bases from J; junction bases left unmatched: 6. The CDR3 is 16 amino acids. Germline lookup yields CDR1 MNHEY and CDR2 SVGAGI. Here the CDR3 DNA reads TGTGCCAGCAGTTACTCTACTAGCGGGTCTGACTACGAGCAGTACTTC. Amino acid sequence: CASSYSTSGSDYEQYF.

The chain employs TRBV6-5 and TRBJ1-4, with 8 bases lining up with TRBD1. The V gene's germline CDR1 is MNHEY and CDR2 SVGAGI. V gave up 2 bases and J gave up 8 bases; unmatched junction bases: 7. The length of the CDR3 is 15 residues. The CDR3 DNA reads TGTGCCAGCAGTTACGACGGACAGGGTGGAGAAAAACTGTTTTTT. Translation: CASSYDGQGGEKLFF.

The chain joins TRBV2 to TRBJ2-7; D gene uncertain. Looked up from germline, CDR1 is SNHLY and CDR2 is FYNNEI. With 4 bases removed from V and 4 bases from J, the gap between germline ends came to 5 bases. The CDR3 is 11 residues long. CDR3 protein: CASSGSYEQYF. In DNA form, the CDR3 reads TGTGCCAGCAGTGGCAGTTACGAGCAGTACTTC.